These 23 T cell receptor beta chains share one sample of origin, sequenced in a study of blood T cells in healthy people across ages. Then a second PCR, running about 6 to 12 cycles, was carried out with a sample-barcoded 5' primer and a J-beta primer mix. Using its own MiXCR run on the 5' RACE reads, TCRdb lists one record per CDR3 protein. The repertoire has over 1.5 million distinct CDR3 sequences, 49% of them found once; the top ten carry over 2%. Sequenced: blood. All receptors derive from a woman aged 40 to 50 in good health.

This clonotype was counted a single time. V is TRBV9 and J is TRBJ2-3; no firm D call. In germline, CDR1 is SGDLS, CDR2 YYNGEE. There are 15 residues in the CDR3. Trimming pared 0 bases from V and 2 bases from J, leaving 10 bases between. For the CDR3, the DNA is TGTGCCAGCAGCGTAGAGATCTTGAACACAGATACGCAGTATTTT. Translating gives CASSVEILNTDTQYF.

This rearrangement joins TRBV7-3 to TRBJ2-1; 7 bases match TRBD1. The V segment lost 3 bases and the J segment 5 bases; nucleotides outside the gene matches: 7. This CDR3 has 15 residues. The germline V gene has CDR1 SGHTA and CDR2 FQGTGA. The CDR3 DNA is TGTGCCAGCAGCTTGGTGACAGGGTTTCACAATGAGCAGTTCTTC. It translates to CASSLVTGFHNEQFF.

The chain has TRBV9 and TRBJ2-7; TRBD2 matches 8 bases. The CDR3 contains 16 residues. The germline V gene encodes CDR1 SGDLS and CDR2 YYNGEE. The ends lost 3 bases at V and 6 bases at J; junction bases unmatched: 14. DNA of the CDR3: TGTGCCAGCAGCGCCAGAACAGGGACTAGTGCAGCCGAGCAGTACTTC. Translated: CASSARTGTSAAEQYF.

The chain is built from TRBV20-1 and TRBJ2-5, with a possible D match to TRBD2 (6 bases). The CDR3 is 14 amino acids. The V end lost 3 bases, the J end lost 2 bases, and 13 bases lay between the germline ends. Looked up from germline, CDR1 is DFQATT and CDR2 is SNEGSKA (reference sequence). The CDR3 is CSASTGVGQETQYF. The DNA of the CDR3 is TGCAGTGCTAGCACGGGAGTGGGGCAAGAGACCCAGTACTTC.

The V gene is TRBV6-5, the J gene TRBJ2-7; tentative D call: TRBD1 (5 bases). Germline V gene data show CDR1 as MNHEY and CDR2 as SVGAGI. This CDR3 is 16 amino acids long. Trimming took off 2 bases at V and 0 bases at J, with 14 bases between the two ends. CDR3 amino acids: CASSYTSQGSSYEQYF. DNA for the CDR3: TGTGCCAGCAGTTACACTTCTCAGGGAAGCTCCTACGAGCAGTACTTC.

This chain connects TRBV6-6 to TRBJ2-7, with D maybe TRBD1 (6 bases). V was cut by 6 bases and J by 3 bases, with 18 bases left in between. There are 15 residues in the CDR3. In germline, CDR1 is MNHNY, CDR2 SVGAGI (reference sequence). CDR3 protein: CASRETRDKVYEQYF. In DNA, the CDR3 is TGTGCCAGCAGAGAAACCCGGGACAAGGTCTACGAGCAGTACTTC.

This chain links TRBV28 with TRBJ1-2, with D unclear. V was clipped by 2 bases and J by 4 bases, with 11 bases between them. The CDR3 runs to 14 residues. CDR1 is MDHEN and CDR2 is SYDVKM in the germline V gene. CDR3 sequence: CASSLVGFSYGYTF. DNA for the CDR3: TGTGCCAGCAGTTTAGTAGGATTTAGCTATGGCTACACCTTC.

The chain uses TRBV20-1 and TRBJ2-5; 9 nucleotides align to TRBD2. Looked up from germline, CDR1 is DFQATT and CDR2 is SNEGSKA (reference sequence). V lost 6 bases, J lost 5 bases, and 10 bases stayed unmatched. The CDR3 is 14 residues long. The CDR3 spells CSARSGGLTETQYF. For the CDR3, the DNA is TGCAGTGCACGGAGCGGGGGGCTAACCGAGACCCAGTACTTC.

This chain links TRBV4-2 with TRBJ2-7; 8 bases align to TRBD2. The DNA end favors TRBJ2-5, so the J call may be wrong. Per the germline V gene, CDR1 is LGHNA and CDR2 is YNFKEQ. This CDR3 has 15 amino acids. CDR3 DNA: TGTGCCAGCAGCCAAGATGGGACTAGTATTGGGACCCAGTACTTC. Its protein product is CASSQDGTSIGTQYF.

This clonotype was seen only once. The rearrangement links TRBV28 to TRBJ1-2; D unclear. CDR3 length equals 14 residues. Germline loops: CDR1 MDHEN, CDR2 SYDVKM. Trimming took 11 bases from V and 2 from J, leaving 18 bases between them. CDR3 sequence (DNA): TGTGCCGGAACAACGGGCCCCGGAAACTATGGCTACACCTTC. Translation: CAGTTGPGNYGYTF.

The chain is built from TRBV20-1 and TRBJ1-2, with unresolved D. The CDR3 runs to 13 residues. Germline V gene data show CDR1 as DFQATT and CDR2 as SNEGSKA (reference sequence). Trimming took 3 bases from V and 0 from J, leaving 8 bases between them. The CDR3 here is CSARGDPNYGYTF. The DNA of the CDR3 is TGCAGTGCTAGGGGTGACCCTAACTATGGCTACACCTTC.

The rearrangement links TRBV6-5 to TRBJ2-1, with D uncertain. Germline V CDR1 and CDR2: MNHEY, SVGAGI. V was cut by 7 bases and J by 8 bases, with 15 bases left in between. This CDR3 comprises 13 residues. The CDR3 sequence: CASMPGLADEQFF. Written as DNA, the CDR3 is TGTGCCAGCATGCCCGGGTTGGCGGATGAGCAGTTCTTC.

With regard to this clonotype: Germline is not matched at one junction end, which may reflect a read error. Here the CDR3 reads CASSPGPYGCTF. As DNA, the CDR3 is TGCGCCAGCAGTCCAGGGCCCTATGGCTGCACCTTC. This chain uses TRBV10-2 with TRBJ1-2; a weak D match, TRBD1 (5 bases). The CDR3 is made up of 12 amino acids. Per germline, CDR1 WSHSY and CDR2 SAAADI.

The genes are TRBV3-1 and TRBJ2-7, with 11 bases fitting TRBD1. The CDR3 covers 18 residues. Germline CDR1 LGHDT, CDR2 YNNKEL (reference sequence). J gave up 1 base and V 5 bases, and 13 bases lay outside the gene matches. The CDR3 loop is CASSKPGTGGSRSYEQYF. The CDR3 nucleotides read TGTGCCAGCAGCAAGCCCGGGACAGGGGGAAGCCGGTCCTACGAGCAGTACTTC.

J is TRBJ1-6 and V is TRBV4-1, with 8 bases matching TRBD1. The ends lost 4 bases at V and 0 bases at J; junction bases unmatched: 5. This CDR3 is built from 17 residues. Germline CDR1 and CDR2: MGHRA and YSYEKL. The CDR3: CASSLGTGNSYNSPLHF. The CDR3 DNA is TGCGCCAGCAGCCTAGGGACAGGCAACTCCTATAATTCACCCCTCCACTTT.

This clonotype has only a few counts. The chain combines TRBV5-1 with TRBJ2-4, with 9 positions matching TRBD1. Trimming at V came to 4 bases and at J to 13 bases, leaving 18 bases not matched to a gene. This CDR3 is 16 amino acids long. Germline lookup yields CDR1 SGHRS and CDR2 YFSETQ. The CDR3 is CASSPGGRTGVGGQYF. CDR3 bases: TGCGCCAGCAGCCCTGGAGGTCGGACAGGGGTTGGTGGGCAGTACTTC.

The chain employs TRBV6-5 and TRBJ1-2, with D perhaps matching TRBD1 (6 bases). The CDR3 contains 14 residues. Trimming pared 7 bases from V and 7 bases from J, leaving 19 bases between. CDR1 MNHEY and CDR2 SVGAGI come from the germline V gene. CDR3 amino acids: CASTILPSGAGYTF. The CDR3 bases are TGTGCCAGCACCATACTTCCTTCGGGGGCTGGCTACACCTTC.

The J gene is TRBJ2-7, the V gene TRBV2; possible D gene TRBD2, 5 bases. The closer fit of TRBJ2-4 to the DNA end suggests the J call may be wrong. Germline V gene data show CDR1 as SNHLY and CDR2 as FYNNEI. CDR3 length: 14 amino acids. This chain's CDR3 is CASSEVLGMDIQYF. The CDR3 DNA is TGTGCCAGCAGTGAAGTACTAGGGATGGACATTCAGTACTTC.

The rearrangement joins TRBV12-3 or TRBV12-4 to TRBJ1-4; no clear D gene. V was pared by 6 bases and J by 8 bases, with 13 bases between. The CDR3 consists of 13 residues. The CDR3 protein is CASSSSGPEKLFF. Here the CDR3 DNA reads TGTGCCAGCAGCTCATCGGGCCCGGAAAAACTGTTTTTT.

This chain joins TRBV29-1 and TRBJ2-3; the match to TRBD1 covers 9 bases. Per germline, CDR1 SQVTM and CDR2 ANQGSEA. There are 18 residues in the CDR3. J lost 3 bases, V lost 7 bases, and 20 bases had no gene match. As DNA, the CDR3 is TGCAGCGCCCGCACCCAGGGACAGGGCTTAGGGGGTACAGATACGCAGTATTTT. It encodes CSARTQGQGLGGTDTQYF.

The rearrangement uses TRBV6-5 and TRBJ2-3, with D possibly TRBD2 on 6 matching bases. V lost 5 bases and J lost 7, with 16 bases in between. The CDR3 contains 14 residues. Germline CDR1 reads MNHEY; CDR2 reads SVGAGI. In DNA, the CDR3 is TGTGCCAGCAGTCGGGACTTCTCAAGTCATACGCAGTATTTT. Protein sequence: CASSRDFSSHTQYF.

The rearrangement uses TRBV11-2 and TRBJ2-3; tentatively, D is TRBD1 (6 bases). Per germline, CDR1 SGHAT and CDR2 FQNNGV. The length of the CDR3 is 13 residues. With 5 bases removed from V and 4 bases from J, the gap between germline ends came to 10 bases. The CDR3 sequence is CASSHQGPDTQYF. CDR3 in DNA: TGTGCCAGCAGCCATCAGGGGCCAGATACGCAGTATTTT.

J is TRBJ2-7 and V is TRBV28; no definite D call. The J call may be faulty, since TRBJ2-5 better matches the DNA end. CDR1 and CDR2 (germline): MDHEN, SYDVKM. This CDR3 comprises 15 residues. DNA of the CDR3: TGTGCCAGCAGTTTCTATAAGGAAGACCAAGAGACCCAGTACTTC. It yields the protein CASSFYKEDQETQYF.